This is a list of T cell receptor beta chains from one sample in a study of OX40 agonist ivuxolimab in advanced cancers. The repertoire was sequenced with immunoSEQ multiplex PCR; TCRdb's copy has only in-frame clones and lacks some. The sample contains some 130,000 clones, 80% to 90% of which appear only once. Source: CD4+ or CD8+ T cells sorted from blood, taken in a trial of the OX40 agonist ivuxolimab. These receptors all stem from an adult with an advanced solid tumor such as melanoma, head and neck, liver or kidney cancer. CDR3s include the opening cysteine and the closing phenylalanine or tryptophan. A D gene is named only where the DNA matches it firmly. Expanded clones are given a class, and other clones once, few, many or no size at all.

D gene	clone size	V gene	J gene	CDR3 protein	CDR3 DNA
-	-	TRBV28	TRBJ1-1	CATIRRPNTEAFF	TGTGCCACCATCCGCCGACCGAACACTGAAGCTTTCTTT
-	once	TRBV27	TRBJ1-3	CASRQRSGNTIYF	TGTGCCAGCAGACAGAGATCTGGAAACACCATATATTTT
TRBD2	-	TRBV19	TRBJ2-3	CASSIRTSPPDTQYF	TGTGCCAGTAGTATCCGGACTAGCCCCCCCGATACGCAGTATTTT
-	-	TRBV7-2	TRBJ1-6	CASSPIPNSPLHF	TGTGCCAGCAGCCCGATCCCCAATTCACCCCTCCACTTT
TRBD2	once	TRBV16	TRBJ2-7	CASSRGGMSEQYF	TGTGCCAGCAGCCGGGGAGGGATGAGCGAGCAGTACTTC
TRBD1	-	TRBV6-5	TRBJ2-2	CASNPGQANTGELFF	TGTGCCAGCAACCCTGGACAGGCAAACACCGGGGAGCTGTTTTTT
-	-	TRBV28	TRBJ1-2	CASGPQGYTF	TGTGCCAGCGGGCCTCAGGGTTACACCTTC
-	-	TRBV23-1	TRBJ2-2	CASSHRGSPGTGELFF	TGCGCCAGCAGTCACCGGGGGTCCCCCGGCACCGGGGAGCTGTTTTTT
-	-	TRBV6-4	TRBJ1-2	CASINQGASADYGYTF	TGTGCCAGCATTAACCAAGGGGCCTCAGCCGACTATGGCTACACCTTC
-	-	TRBV15	TRBJ2-5	CATSRGFQETQYF	TGTGCCACCAGCCGTGGCTTTCAAGAGACCCAGTACTTC
TRBD2	-	TRBV6-5	TRBJ2-7	CASSRGGPAGEQYF	TGTGCCAGCAGCCGGGGGGGCCCAGCGGGCGAGCAGTACTTC
-	-	TRBV9	TRBJ1-1	CASSAFSTGYTEAFF	TGTGCCAGCAGCGCATTCTCGACAGGCTACACTGAAGCTTTCTTT
TRBD2	-	TRBV30	TRBJ2-3	CASGGRGLTDTQYF	TGTGCCTCGGGGGGTCGCGGTCTCACAGATACGCAGTATTTT
-	-	TRBV5-5	TRBJ2-7	CASSFGDRQSYYEQYF	TGTGCCAGCAGCTTCGGAGACAGACAAAGTTACTACGAGCAGTACTTC
TRBD1	-	TRBV19	TRBJ1-4	CASSRSGGTNEKLFF	TGTGCCAGTAGTCGCTCAGGGGGAACTAATGAAAAACTGTTTTTT
TRBD1	-	TRBV4-2	TRBJ2-7	CASSQEGADRGGEQYF	TGTGCCAGCAGCCAAGAAGGTGCGGACAGGGGGGGCGAGCAGTACTTC
-	-	TRBV5-4	TRBJ2-5	CASSFDWGGLETQYF	TGTGCCAGCAGCTTCGATTGGGGGGGCCTTGAGACCCAGTACTTC
TRBD2	once	TRBV4-3	TRBJ2-1	CASSRSGGSGEQFF	TGCGCCAGCAGCCGAAGCGGGGGGTCGGGTGAGCAGTTCTTC